What follows are 20 T cell receptor beta chains derived from one specimen sequenced in a study of T cell responses to AZD1222 COVID-19 vaccine. The assay was immunoSEQ multiplex PCR, and TCRdb's table has in-frame clones only and misses some. The table lists around 160,000 clones, 92% of them singletons. The source was peripheral blood, collected 28 days after the second AZD1222 dose. The receptors were sampled from an adult who received the AZD1222 COVID-19 vaccine.

Here the CDR3 reads CASSDSGSNYGYTF. CDR3 bases: TGTGCCAGCAGTGATTCAGGGAGCAACTATGGCTACACCTTC. The chain recombines TRBV2 with TRBJ1-2; tentative D call: TRBD1 (5 bases). Between the trimmed V and J ends, which lost 3 bases and 2 bases, there was a span of 10 bases. Germline lookup yields CDR1 SNHLY and CDR2 FYNNEI. The CDR3 loop spans 14 amino acids.

The rearrangement links TRBV19 to TRBJ1-5; D perhaps matches TRBD1 (5 bases). The CDR3 has 15 amino acids. Germline lookup yields CDR1 LNHDA and CDR2 SQIVND (reference sequence). V gave up 4 bases and J gave up 2 bases, with 12 bases separating them. The CDR3 loop is CASSSGAGGNQPQHF. In nucleotides, the CDR3 is TGTGCCAGTAGTAGTGGGGCTGGGGGCAATCAGCCCCAGCATTTT.

The V call is TRBV25-1, the J call TRBJ2-3, with TRBD2 identical over 8 bases. Per the germline V gene, CDR1 is MGHDK and CDR2 is SYGVNS. V lost 5 bases to trimming and J lost 8 bases; unmatched junction nucleotides: 12. This CDR3 has 15 amino acids. CDR3 nucleotide sequence: TGTGCCAGCAGTCCCCTCCGGGGGGGCTTGGGTACGCAGTATTTT. This gives the protein CASSPLRGGLGTQYF.

The chain has TRBV5-6 and TRBJ1-2; 8 nucleotides agree with TRBD1. CDR3 length equals 18 residues. The V gene end was trimmed by 1 base and the J gene end by 2 bases; junction bases not matched to a gene: 13. Germline-derived CDR1 and CDR2 are SGHDT and YYEEEE. The CDR3 here is CASSLWAGGSSRNYGYTF. The CDR3 coding sequence is TGTGCCAGCAGCTTGTGGGCAGGGGGCAGTAGCAGGAACTATGGCTACACCTTC.

The rearrangement links TRBV29-1 to TRBJ1-4; 9 nucleotides line up with TRBD1. Germline loops: CDR1 SQVTM, CDR2 ANQGSEA. The CDR3 runs to 17 residues. With 2 bases clipped from V and 7 bases from J, the junction kept 14 bases outside the gene matches. CDR3 DNA: TGCAGCGTTGAAACCCGGAGAAGACAGGGGGAAGGTGAAAAACTGTTTTTT. It codes for CSVETRRRQGEGEKLFF.

The chain uses TRBV9 and TRBJ1-2, with D possibly TRBD1 on 5 matching bases. V was trimmed by 4 bases and J by 4 bases, leaving 14 bases between them. Germline CDR1 is SGDLS and CDR2 is YYNGEE. There are 14 residues in the CDR3. CDR3 nucleotides: TGTGCCAGCAGCCCGAACCAGGGTAGCTATGGCTACACCTTC. This translates into CASSPNQGSYGYTF.

CDR3 in DNA: TGTGCCAGCAGCAAAACAGGGAGGGCGACCTATGGCTACACCTTC. This gives the protein CASSKTGRATYGYTF. The genes are TRBV5-6 and TRBJ1-2; possible D gene TRBD1, 6 bases. V gave up 4 bases and J gave up 4 bases, with 17 bases separating them. CDR3 length equals 15 residues. Germline V CDR1 and CDR2: SGHDT, YYEEEE.

The chain has TRBV9 and TRBJ1-2; TRBD1 is a possible D gene (5 bases). Germline CDR1 and CDR2: SGDLS and YYNGEE. V lost 2 bases and J lost 2, with 13 bases in between. The CDR3 runs to 15 residues. The CDR3 DNA reads TGTGCCAGCAGCGTGTTGGGGACGGACAACTATGGCTACACCTTC. Amino acid sequence: CASSVLGTDNYGYTF.

The chain is built from TRBV5-4 and TRBJ1-1; D is possibly TRBD1 (5 bases). Germline V CDR1 and CDR2: SGHNT, YYREEE (reference sequence). The V end lost 3 bases, the J end lost 6 bases, and 15 bases lay between the germline ends. The CDR3 spans 14 residues. The CDR3 sequence is CASSSPGALPEAFF. CDR3 bases: TGTGCCAGCAGCTCCCCCGGGGCTCTGCCTGAAGCTTTCTTT.

The V call is TRBV5-1, the J call TRBJ1-2; TRBD1 is a possible D gene (6 bases). The CDR3 consists of 14 residues. Germline lookup yields CDR1 SGHRS and CDR2 YFSETQ. The V and J ends lost 3 bases and 8 bases respectively, with 17 bases between them. CDR3 region: CASSWGGGGGGYTF. The CDR3 nucleotides are TGCGCCAGCAGCTGGGGAGGAGGAGGGGGAGGCTACACCTTC.

The CDR3 sequence: CASSGAEYGYTF. CDR3 in DNA: TGTGCCAGCTCAGGGGCAGAGTATGGCTACACCTTC. The gene calls are TRBV18 and TRBJ1-2; tentatively, D is TRBD1 (5 bases). Germline values: CDR1 KGHSH, CDR2 LQKENI. The CDR3 loop spans 12 amino acids. The V gene lost 5 bases and the J gene lost 5 bases, with 9 bases spanning the gap.

The chain has TRBV11-2 and TRBJ2-7, with D unresolved. The V end was cut by 3 bases, the J end by 0 bases, with 0 bases between. CDR3 size: 11 residues. In germline, CDR1 is SGHAT, CDR2 FQNNGV. The CDR3 nucleotides are TGTGCCAGCAGCTTCTCCTACGAGCAGTACTTC. Its translation is CASSFSYEQYF.

This rearrangement joins TRBV6-5 to TRBJ1-2; no firm D call. CDR1 and CDR2 from the germline V gene are MNHEY and SVGAGI. The CDR3 has 16 amino acids. V lost 0 bases and J lost 8, with 19 bases in between. The CDR3 coding sequence is TGTGCCAGCAGTTACTCGGTGTTTCTAAGGGTCGGGGGCTACACCTTC. Protein sequence: CASSYSVFLRVGGYTF.

The CDR3 region has the DNA TGTGCCAGCAGCTTAGGCGCGGGCTCGGGAAACACCATATATTTT. Its protein product is CASSLGAGSGNTIYF. The chain is built from TRBV7-2 and TRBJ1-3; D gene unclear. V lost 1 base, J lost 4 bases, and 11 bases lay in between. The germline V gene encodes CDR1 SGHTA and CDR2 FQGNSA. The CDR3 is 15 residues long.

This clone has a handful of counts. This chain joins TRBV27 and TRBJ1-1; D is undetermined. Per the germline V gene, CDR1 is MNHEY and CDR2 is SMNVEV (reference sequence). Trimming took off 0 bases at V and 0 bases at J, with 11 bases between the two ends. This CDR3 is 16 amino acids long. CDR3 DNA: TGTGCCAGCAGTTTATCCCTGGTGCAATTGAACACTGAAGCTTTCTTT. Its translation: CASSLSLVQLNTEAFF.

This rearrangement joins TRBV5-1 to TRBJ2-7, with 12 bases matching TRBD2. CDR1 is SGHRS and CDR2 is YFSETQ in the germline V gene. J lost 0 bases, V lost 1 base, and 5 bases had no gene match. This CDR3 contains 17 residues. Here the CDR3 reads CASSLTSGGPSSYEQYF. The CDR3, as DNA: TGCGCCAGCAGCTTGACTAGCGGGGGGCCGAGCTCCTACGAGCAGTACTTC.

In this sample, this clone turned up once. The chain uses TRBV3-1 (or the pseudogene TRBV3-2) and TRBJ1-2, with D perhaps matching TRBD1 (6 bases). V lost 1 base and J lost 7, with 16 bases in between. The CDR3 contains 15 residues. Per the germline V gene, CDR1 is LGHDT and CDR2 is YNNKEL (reference sequence). The CDR3 region has the DNA TGTGCCAGCAGCCAAGTGTTTGCTGGGGGCCCTGGCTACACCTTC. Translation gives CASSQVFAGGPGYTF.

The chain recombines TRBV25-1 with TRBJ2-2; unclear D gene. The CDR3 has 15 amino acids. With 2 bases removed from V and 4 bases from J, the gap between germline ends came to 11 bases. Germline-derived CDR1 and CDR2 are MGHDK and SYGVNS. The CDR3 region is CASSELRTGTGELFF. The CDR3 nucleotides read TGTGCCAGCAGTGAACTCCGGACGGGCACCGGGGAGCTGTTTTTT.

This rearrangement joins TRBV7-8 to TRBJ1-1, with D possibly TRBD1 on 5 matching bases. The length of the CDR3 is 15 residues. Between the trimmed V and J ends, which lost 5 bases and 1 base, there was a span of 14 bases. The germline CDR1 and CDR2 sequences are SGHVS and FQNEAQ. CDR3 in amino acids: CASSPAGRRNTEAFF. CDR3 DNA sequence: TGTGCCAGCAGCCCGGCAGGGAGGAGGAACACTGAAGCTTTCTTT.

The rearrangement uses TRBV9 and TRBJ2-3; D remains unclear. The V end was cut by 3 bases, the J end by 6 bases, with 8 bases between. The V gene's germline CDR1 is SGDLS and CDR2 YYNGEE. There are 12 residues in the CDR3. CDR3 DNA: TGTGCCAGCAGCGAGAGACACGATACGCAGTATTTT. Its protein product is CASSERHDTQYF.